One sample yielded the 4 T cell receptor beta chains listed below, sequenced in a study of cytomegalovirus exposure and HLA in healthy donors. Primers: 60 Vbeta forward and 13 Jbeta reverse. Produced via immunoSEQ multiplex PCR; TCRdb's table is partial and in-frame only. This sample has approximately 190,000 clones, with 70% found just once. The material sequenced was PBMCs. These receptors all come from a man between 35 and 55 years old in good health and CMV-seropositive.

The chain combines TRBV7-9 with TRBJ2-7, with D unresolved. Trimming pared 5 bases from V and 1 base from J, leaving 9 bases between. Germline lookup yields CDR1 SEHNR and CDR2 FQNEAQ (reference sequence). The CDR3 is 13 amino acids. The CDR3 nucleotides read TGTGCCAGCAGCCCTCTCGGGTCCTACGAGCAGTACTTC. Its protein product is CASSPLGSYEQYF.

In the case of this clone: At one boundary the junction diverges from the germline segment, which might be a read error. Other DNA sequences of this sample code for an identical CDR3. The chain couples TRBV7-2 to TRBJ2-7; 9 bases fit TRBD1. The CDR3 length is 17 residues. Germline values: CDR1 SGHTA, CDR2 FQGNSA. The DNA of the CDR3 is TGTGCCAGTAGCTTAGATGGACAGGGGTCCCGCTCCTACGAGCAGTACTTC. Amino acids: CASSLDGQGSRSYEQYF.

This clone was picked up one time. The rearrangement links TRBV7-2 to TRBJ1-2; 7 bases align to TRBD1. V was clipped by 5 bases and J by 4 bases; unmatched bases: 4. The CDR3 contains 13 residues. Germline V gene sequence: CDR1 SGHTA, CDR2 FQGNSA. CDR3 DNA: TGTGCCAGCAGCCTCGGGACAGTCTATGGCTACACCTTC. Amino acid sequence: CASSLGTVYGYTF.

The V call is TRBV2, the J call TRBJ2-5; D unclear. This CDR3 region has 11 residues. V was shortened by 7 bases and J by 0 bases, with 3 bases between the two germline ends. Germline lookup yields CDR1 SNHLY and CDR2 FYNNEI. Written as DNA, the CDR3 is TGTGCCAGCACGTACCAAGAGACCCAGTACTTC. Translated, it gives CASTYQETQYF.